Following are 3 T cell receptor beta chains from one sample sequenced in a study of coeliac disease. These receptors have no known antigen. Broader study findings: Lower clonality than controls marked TRB and TRG repertoires from active celiac intraepithelial and lamina propria samples.

Libraries were prepared by immunoSEQ multiplex PCR; TCRdb keeps only in-frame clonotypes and omits some of them. The data hold 4,000 to 4,500 clones, with under 80% observed a single time. Sample: intraepithelial lymphocytes from the gut. The receptors were gathered from a man aged 70-80 years with active celiac disease.

With regard to this clone: A much more abundant neighbour one base away suggests this may be a read error. The chain carries TRBV2 and TRBJ1-6; TRBD1 is a possible D gene (5 bases). Germline-derived CDR1 and CDR2 are SNHLY and FYNNEI. This CDR3 is 14 amino acids long. The CDR3 loop is CANSQTGGDSPLHF. CDR3 nucleotides: TGTGCCAACAGTCAAACGGGGGGGGATTCACCCCTCCACTTT. Full variable domain (missing parts from reference TRBV2 and TRBJ1-6): EPEVTQTPSHQVTQMGQEVILRCVPISNHLYFYWYRQILGQKVEFLVSFYNNEISEKSEIFDDQFSVERPDGSNFTLKIRSTKLEDSAMYFCANSQTGGDSPLHFGNGTRLTVT.

The V gene is TRBV5-1, the J gene TRBJ2-5; 8 bases align to TRBD2. J lost 4 bases, V lost 0 bases, and 5 bases had no gene match. Germline V CDR1 and CDR2: SGHRS, YFSETQ. The CDR3 loop spans 15 amino acids. CDR3 DNA: TGCGCCAGCAGCTTGGCGGGGGGGATCCCAGAGACCCAGTACTTC. This codes for CASSLAGGIPETQYF. The entire variable domain, with the rest obtained from reference TRBV5-1 and TRBJ2-5, is as follows: KAGVTQTPRYLIKTRGQQVTLSCSPISGHRSVSWYQQTPGQGLQFLFEYFSETQRNKGNFPGRFSGRQFSNSRSEMNVSTLELGDSALYLCASSLAGGIPETQYFGPGTRLLVL.

The chain is built from TRBV11-2 and TRBJ2-3, with a weak D call TRBD1 (6 bases). V dropped 0 bases and J dropped 4 bases, with 14 bases sitting between them. The CDR3 extends over 16 amino acids. Germline CDR1 SGHAT, CDR2 FQNNGV. CDR3: CASSLERSGAADTQYF. As DNA, the CDR3 is TGTGCCAGCAGCTTAGAGAGGTCAGGGGCGGCAGATACGCAGTATTTT.